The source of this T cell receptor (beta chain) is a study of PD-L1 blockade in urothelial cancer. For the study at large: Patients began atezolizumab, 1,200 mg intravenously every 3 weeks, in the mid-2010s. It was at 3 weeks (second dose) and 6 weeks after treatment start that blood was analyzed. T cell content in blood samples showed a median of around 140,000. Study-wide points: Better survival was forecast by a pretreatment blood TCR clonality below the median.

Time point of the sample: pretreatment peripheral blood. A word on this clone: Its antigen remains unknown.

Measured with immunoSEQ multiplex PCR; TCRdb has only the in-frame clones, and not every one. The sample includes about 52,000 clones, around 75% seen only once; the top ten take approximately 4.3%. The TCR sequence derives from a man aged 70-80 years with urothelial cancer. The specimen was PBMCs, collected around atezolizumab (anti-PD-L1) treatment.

CDR3 DNA: TGCGCCAGCAGCTTGGACCCAGGGGGCATCAACGAGCAGTACTTC. It specifies CASSLDPGGINEQYF. The gene calls are TRBV5-1 and TRBJ2-7, with TRBD1 matching 8 bases. V shed 0 bases and J 5 bases; nucleotides not matched to a gene: 7. The CDR3 runs 15 residues. Per the germline V gene, CDR1 is SGHRS and CDR2 is YFSETQ.